Detailed here is one T cell receptor beta chain. Its specific antigen is unknown. Nothing much larger sits one base from this clone, and base qualities are not available. Receptors were amplified or captured by 5' RACE. TCRdb names Illumina HiSeq 2500 as the instrument used. The second PCR ran for roughly 7 to 12 cycles and used a J-beta primer mix along with a sample-barcoded 5' primer. Each TCR beta cDNA molecule received a unique molecular identifier from a template-switch 5' adaptor carrying 12 random nucleotides. Each sample yielded at least 3 million CDR3-containing paired-end reads. The Mint cDNA synthesis kit, primed by a TRBC-specific oligonucleotide, was used to synthesize first-strand cDNA from all RNA. Following uracil-DNA glycosylase treatment, a first 18-cycle PCR with universal primers M1SS and BC2_uni_R was performed on all cDNA. Turning to the authors' computational methods: For normalization, 1 million high-quality reads, each with a distinct molecular identifier, were randomly selected from each sample. Instead of being binned into consensus sequences, reads with shared molecular identifiers were discarded. MiTCR, with a Q25 quality threshold and the strictest error-elimination algorithm, was used for CDR3 identification, clonotype clustering and error correction. A nonparametric unseen species model with Euler transformation was used to estimate lower-bound total TCR beta diversity. The public reads were reanalyzed by TCRdb: fastp trimming at Q25, MiXCR alignment, in-frame beta chains only. Rows merge per CDR3 protein into single entries with the most common DNA and genes. It is TCRdb's table, rather than the study itself, that gives the V and J calls and clone size. The sample table contains 1.5 million to 2 million distinct CDR3 sequences; only one count was recorded for around half of them. The top ten hold over 2% of the sample.

This sample stems from a study of blood T cells in healthy people across ages (dated by TCRdb to between 2015 and 2016). Turning to the overall study: In model experiments, template switching captured roughly one uniquely barcoded TCR beta cDNA molecule for every two T cells. Age-related changes in TCR beta repertoire diversity were measured in the study by deep sequencing normalized with unique cDNA molecular identifiers. Donors were grouped into four age groups: young (average 16 years), middle-aged (roughly 37), aged (roughly 67) and long-lived (82). Donors of different ages were randomly distributed across sequencing lanes to avoid experimental bias. Using the same blood draw, the study looked at two additional independent replicas of 1 million unique cDNA reads for two donors, one aged 18 to 30 and the other aged 80 or older.

Points the paper makes about the study in general: Donor CMV infection status was unknown, potentially confounding age-related changes in expanded clonotypes. The percentage of naive T cells measured by flow cytometry correlated strongly with observed TCR beta diversity. Observed TCR beta diversity per million T cells fell roughly linearly with age, and a significant reduction was already apparent by age around 36. Estimates of total diversity from one million sequenced T cells were regarded as lower bounds and underestimates. Compared with the aged group, the long-lived group had more naive CD4+ T cells, fewer expanded clones and increased TCR diversity, a pattern suggesting age selection. Because profiling used bulk unsorted PBMCs, naive and antigen-experienced compartments could not be compared conclusively.

Systemically healthy Caucasian individuals from Russia, 39 in total and aged roughly 6 to 90 years, were included as donors. Each donor gave around 9.8 milliliters of peripheral blood, collected into EDTA-treated Vacutainer tubes. PBMCs were isolated by Ficoll-Paque density-gradient centrifugation, with at least 6 million obtained per sample. Trizol reagent was used to extract total RNA from the PBMCs, yielding at least 6 micrograms per sample. For every donor, flow cytometry on a PBMC aliquot measured the percentage of naive CD45RAhigh/CD27high T cells. V is trimmed back by 3 bases and J by 5 bases, and the junction contains 10 bases that no gene match accounts for. Taken from the germline V gene, the CDR1 and CDR2 loops are SQVTM and ANQGSEA. Including cysteine and phenylalanine, the CDR3 has 16 amino acids. Solely the CDR3 DNA is kept, with 48 bases framed from the first base.

Material: blood. The receptor's source is a woman aged 40 to 50 in good health. In this chain, TRBV29-1 is recombined with TRBJ2-1; 10 junctional bases match TRBD1. The base sequence is TGCAGCGTTGATGGGAAAGGACAGGGGGAAAACAATGAGCAGTTCTTC. Its coded protein is CSVDGKGQGENNEQFF.